This TCR beta chain was found in a study of cytomegalovirus exposure and HLA in healthy donors. Use of 60 Vbeta and 13 Jbeta primers characterized the PCR. The table came from immunoSEQ multiplex PCR; TCRdb's copy has only in-frame clones and leaves some out. The table records more than 140,000 clones, about 80% of them present only once. Sequences were obtained from PBMCs. The TCR was taken from a man aged 25 to 45 in good health and CMV-seropositive.

This CDR3 is CASSPVAGGGTGELFF. CDR3 nucleotides: TGTGCCAGCTCACCGGTAGCGGGAGGAGGGACCGGGGAGCTGTTTTTT. The chain combines TRBV18 with TRBJ2-2; 10 bases are shared with TRBD2. Germline V gives CDR1 KGHSH, CDR2 LQKENI. The junction had 6 bases not matched to a gene; V was cut back by 3 bases and J by 5 bases. CDR3 length equals 16 residues.